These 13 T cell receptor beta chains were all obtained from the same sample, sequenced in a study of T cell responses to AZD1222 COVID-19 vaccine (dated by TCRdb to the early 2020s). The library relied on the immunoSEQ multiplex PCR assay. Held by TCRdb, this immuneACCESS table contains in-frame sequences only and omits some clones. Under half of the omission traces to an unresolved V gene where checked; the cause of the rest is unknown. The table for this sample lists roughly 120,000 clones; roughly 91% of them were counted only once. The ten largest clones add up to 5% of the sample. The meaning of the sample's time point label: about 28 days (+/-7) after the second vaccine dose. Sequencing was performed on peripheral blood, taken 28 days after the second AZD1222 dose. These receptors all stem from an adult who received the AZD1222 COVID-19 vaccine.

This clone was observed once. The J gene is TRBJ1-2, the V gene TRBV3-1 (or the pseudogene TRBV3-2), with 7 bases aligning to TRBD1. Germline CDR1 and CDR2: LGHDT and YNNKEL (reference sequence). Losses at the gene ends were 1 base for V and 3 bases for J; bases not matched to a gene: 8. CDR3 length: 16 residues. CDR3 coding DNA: TGTGCCAGCAGCCAAGGAGGAGGGGGCAAGGACTATGGCTACACCTTC. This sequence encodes CASSQGGGGKDYGYTF.

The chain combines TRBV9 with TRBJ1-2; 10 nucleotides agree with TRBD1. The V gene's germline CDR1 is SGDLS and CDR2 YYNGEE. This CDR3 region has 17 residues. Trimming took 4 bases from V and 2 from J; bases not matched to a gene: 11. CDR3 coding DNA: TGTGCCAGCAGCCCTCTCGGGGGACAGGGGCGAAACTATGGCTACACCTTC. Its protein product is CASSPLGGQGRNYGYTF.

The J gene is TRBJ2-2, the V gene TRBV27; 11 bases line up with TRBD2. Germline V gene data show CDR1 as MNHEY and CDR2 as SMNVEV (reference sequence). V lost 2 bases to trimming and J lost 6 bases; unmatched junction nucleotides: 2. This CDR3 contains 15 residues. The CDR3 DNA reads TGTGCCAGCAGTTTACTAGCGGGAGGCCCCGGGGAGCTGTTTTTT. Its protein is CASSLLAGGPGELFF.

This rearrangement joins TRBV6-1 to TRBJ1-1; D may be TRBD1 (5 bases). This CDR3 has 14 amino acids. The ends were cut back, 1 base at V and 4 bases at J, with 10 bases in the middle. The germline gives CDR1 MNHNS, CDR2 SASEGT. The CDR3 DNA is TGTGCCAGCAGTGAAGTTCAGGGTCGCACTGAAGCTTTCTTT. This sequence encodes CASSEVQGRTEAFF.

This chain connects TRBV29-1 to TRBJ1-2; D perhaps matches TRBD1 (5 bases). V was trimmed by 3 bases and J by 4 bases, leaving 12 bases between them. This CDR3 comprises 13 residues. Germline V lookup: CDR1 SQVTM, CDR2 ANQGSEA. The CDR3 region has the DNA TGCAGCGTTGATGGCCAGGGAGTCTATGGCTACACCTTC. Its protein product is CSVDGQGVYGYTF.

The CDR3 sequence is CASSAGPMTSSTDTQYF. CDR3 coding DNA: TGTGCCAGCAGTGCCGGGCCCATGACCTCTAGCACAGATACGCAGTATTTT. The V and J genes are TRBV6-4 and TRBJ2-3; D not certain. The germline gives CDR1 MRHNA, CDR2 SNTAGT. Trimming took 4 bases from V and 0 from J, leaving 17 bases between them. The CDR3 contains 17 residues.

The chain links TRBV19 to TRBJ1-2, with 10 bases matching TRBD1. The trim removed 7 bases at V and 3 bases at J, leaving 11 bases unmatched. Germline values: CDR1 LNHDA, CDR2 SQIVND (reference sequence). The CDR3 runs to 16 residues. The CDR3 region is CASTNRDRGLDYGYTF. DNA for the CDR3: TGTGCCAGTACAAACCGGGACAGGGGACTGGACTATGGCTACACCTTC.

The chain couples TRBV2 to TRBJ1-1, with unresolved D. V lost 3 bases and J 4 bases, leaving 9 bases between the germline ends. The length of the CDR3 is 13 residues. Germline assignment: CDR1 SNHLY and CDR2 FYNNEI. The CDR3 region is CASSDEGGTEAFF. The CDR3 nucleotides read TGTGCCAGCAGTGACGAGGGAGGCACTGAAGCTTTCTTT.

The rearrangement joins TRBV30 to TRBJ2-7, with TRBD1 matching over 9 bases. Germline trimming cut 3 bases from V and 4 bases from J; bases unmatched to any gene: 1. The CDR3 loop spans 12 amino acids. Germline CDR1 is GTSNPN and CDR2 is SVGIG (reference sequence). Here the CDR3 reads CAWSGTGYEQYF. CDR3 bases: TGTGCCTGGAGCGGGACAGGGTACGAGCAGTACTTC.

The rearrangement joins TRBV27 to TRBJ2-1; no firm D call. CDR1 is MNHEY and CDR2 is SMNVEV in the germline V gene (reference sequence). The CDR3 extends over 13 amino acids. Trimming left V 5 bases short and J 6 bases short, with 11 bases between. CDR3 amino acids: CASSTVLVNEQFF. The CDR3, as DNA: TGTGCCAGCAGTACTGTCCTGGTCAATGAGCAGTTCTTC.

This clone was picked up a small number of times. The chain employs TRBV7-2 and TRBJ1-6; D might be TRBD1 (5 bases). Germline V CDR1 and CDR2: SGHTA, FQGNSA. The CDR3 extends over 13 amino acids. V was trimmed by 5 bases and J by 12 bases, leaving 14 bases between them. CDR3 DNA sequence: TGTGCCAGCAGCCCCCTACAGGTCCGACCCCTCCACTTT. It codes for CASSPLQVRPLHF.

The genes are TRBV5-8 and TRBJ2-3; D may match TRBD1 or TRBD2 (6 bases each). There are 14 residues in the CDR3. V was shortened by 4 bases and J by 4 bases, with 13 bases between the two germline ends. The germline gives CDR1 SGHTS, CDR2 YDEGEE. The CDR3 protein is CASSTGTGADTQYF. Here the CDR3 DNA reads TGTGCCAGCAGCACAGGGACGGGGGCAGATACGCAGTATTTT.

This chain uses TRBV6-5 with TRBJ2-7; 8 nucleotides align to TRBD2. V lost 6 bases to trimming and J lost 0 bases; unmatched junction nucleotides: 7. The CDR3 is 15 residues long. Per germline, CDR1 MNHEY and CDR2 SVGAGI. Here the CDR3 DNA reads TGTGCCAGCAGCGCGAGCGGGGGAAGCTCCTACGAGCAGTACTTC. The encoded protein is CASSASGGSSYEQYF.